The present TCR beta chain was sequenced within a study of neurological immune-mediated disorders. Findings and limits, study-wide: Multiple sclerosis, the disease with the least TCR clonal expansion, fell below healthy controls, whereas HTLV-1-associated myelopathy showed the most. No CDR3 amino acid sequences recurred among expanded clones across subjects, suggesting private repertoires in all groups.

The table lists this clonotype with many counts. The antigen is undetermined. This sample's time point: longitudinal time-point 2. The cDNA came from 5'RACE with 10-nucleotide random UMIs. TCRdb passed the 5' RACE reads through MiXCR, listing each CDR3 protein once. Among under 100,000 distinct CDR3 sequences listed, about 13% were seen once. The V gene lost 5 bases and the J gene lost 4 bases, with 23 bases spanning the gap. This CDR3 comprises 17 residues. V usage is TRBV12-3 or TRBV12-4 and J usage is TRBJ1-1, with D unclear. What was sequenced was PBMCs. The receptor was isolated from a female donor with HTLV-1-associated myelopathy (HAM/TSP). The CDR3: CASSQMKWGGKGTEAFF. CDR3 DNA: TGTGCCAGCAGTCAGATGAAGTGGGGAGGGAAGGGCACTGAAGCTTTCTTT.